The rows below give T cell receptor beta chains drawn from one sample of a study of Graves' ophthalmopathy and Graves' hyperthyroidism. MiXCR was run by TCRdb on the multiplex PCR reads, yielding one entry per CDR3 protein. The sample records 900,000 to 1,200,000 distinct CDR3 sequences, 35% to 45% being singletons. The sample comprised peripheral blood or thyroid tissue (not recorded which). These receptors all stem from an adult man with Graves' hyperthyroidism. Both conserved end residues are part of each CDR3. The D gene is left open where the match is weak. Size values are once, few and many counts, or a class for expanded clones, and some rows have none.

abundance,j_gene,d_gene,v_gene,CDR3aa,CDR3nt
once,TRBJ1-1,.,TRBV7-8,CASSLSPIMNTEDFF,TGTGCCAGCAGCCTATCCCCGATAATGAACACTGAAGATTTCTTT
.,TRBJ2-7,TRBD2,TRBV28,CASRPSGGDMSYEQYF,TGTGCCAGCAGGCCGTCGGGGGGTGATATGTCCTACGAGCAGTACTTC
few,TRBJ1-2,.,TRBV27,CASSAHRDGYGYTF,TGTGCCAGCAGTGCTCACAGGGACGGCTATGGCTACACCTTC
.,TRBJ1-3,.,TRBV29-1,CSVASGTRNTIYF,TGCAGCGTTGCCTCCGGGACAAGAAACACCATATATTTT
.,TRBJ2-5,TRBD2,TRBV10-3,CAISALLSGGPETQYF,TGTGCCATCAGTGCCCTCCTTAGCGGGGGGCCGGAGACCCAGTACTTC
.,TRBJ1-4,.,TRBV6-1,CASSESKALFWKLFF,TGTGCCAGCAGTGAATCGAAGGCCCTATTTTGGAAACTGTTTTTT
.,TRBJ1-6,.,TRBV10-3,CAISEGQGPSPLHF,TGTGCCATCAGTGAAGGCCAAGGCCCGTCACCCCTCCACTTT
.,TRBJ2-7,.,TRBV9,CASSVDPTGGINHEQYF,TGTGCCAGCAGCGTAGACCCAACGGGCGGGATCAACCACGAGCAGTACTTC
.,TRBJ2-6,.,TRBV9,CASSFSYKQPGANVLTF,TGTGCCAGCAGCTTCTCTTATAAGCAACCTGGGGCCAACGTCCTGACTTTC
.,TRBJ2-7,.,TRBV5-8,CASSTGSFAGQYF,TGTGCCAGCAGCACTGGGAGTTTCGCGGGGCAGTACTTC
few,TRBJ1-2,TRBD1,TRBV12-3/TRBV12-4,CASSIQGDYGYTF,TGTGCCAGCAGTATACAGGGGGACTATGGCTACACCTTC